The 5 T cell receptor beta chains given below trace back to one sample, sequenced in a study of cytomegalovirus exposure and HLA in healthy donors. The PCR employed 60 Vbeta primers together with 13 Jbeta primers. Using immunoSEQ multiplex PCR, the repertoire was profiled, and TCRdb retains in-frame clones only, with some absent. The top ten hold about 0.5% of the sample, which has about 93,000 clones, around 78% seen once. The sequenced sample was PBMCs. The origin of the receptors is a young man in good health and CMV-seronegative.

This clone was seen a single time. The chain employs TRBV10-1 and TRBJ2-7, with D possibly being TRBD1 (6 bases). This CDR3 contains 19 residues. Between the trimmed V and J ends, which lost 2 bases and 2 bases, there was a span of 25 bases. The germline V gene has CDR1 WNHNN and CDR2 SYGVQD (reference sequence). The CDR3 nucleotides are TGCGCCAGCAGTGAGCCAGGGACAACCCCCTTCCTCGAAACCTACGAGCAGTACGTC. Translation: CASSEPGTTPFLETYEQYV.

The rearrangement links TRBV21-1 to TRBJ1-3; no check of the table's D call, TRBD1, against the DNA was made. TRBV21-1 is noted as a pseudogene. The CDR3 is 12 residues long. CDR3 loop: CASSRGKLTIYF. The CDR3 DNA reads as TGTGCCAGTTCAAGGGGGAAGTTGACCATATATTTT.

The CDR3 region has the DNA TGTGCCAGCAGCGTGTGGGGGACAGGGGGCCGGGGTGAAAAACTGTTTTTT. The encoded protein is CASSVWGTGGRGEKLFF. The chain carries TRBV9 and TRBJ1-4; 12 bases fit TRBD1. Germline V gene lookup returns CDR1 SGDLS and CDR2 YYNGEE. The CDR3 totals 17 residues. The junction had 9 bases not matched to a gene; V was cut back by 2 bases and J by 7 bases.

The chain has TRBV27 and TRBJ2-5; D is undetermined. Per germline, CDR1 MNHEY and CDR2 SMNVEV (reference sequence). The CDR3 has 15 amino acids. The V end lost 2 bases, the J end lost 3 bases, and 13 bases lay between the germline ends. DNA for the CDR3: TGTGCCAGCAGTTTAGTTGCATCAAACAAAGAGACCCAGTACTTC. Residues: CASSLVASNKETQYF.

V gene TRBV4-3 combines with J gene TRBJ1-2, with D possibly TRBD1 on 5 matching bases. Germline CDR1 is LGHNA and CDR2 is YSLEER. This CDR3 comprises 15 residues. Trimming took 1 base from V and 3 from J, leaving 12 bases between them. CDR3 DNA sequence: TGCGCCAGCAGCCAAGTGGGGCGGGGCGACTATGGCTACACCTTC. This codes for CASSQVGRGDYGYTF.